The table lists the clone carrying this T cell receptor beta chain with a count of one. This CDR3 comprises 15 residues. Germline V CDR1 and CDR2: SGHAT, FQNNGV. The V end lost 7 bases, the J end lost 3 bases, and 16 bases lay between the germline ends. The data were taken from a study of blood T cell repertoires in COVID-19. In the study overall: COVID-19 samples, acute and convalescent, were from the United States, Italy and Spain. The cDNA or gDNA used as material had been derived from T cells, B-cell-depleted T cells, or PBMCs.

In the original analysis: The authors estimated nucleated cell counts from reference gene primer amplification. Only in-frame clones appear in the TCRdb table, and some are missing; sequencing was by immunoSEQ multiplex PCR. V, J and clone size were drawn from that table, and D and trimming were deduced from the DNA. The sample includes more than 95,000 clones, 86% of them seen just once. V and J are TRBV11-2 and TRBJ2-1; D possibly corresponds to TRBD2 (5 bases). This TCR derives from a man aged 65-85 years who had recovered from COVID-19. Material for sequencing was peripheral blood. CDR3 sequence: CASTPTGGSYNEQFF. In nucleotides, the CDR3 is TGTGCCAGCACCCCGACCGGAGGAAGCTACAATGAGCAGTTCTTC.